This T cell receptor beta chain was observed in a study of blood T cell repertoires in COVID-19. Whole-study context: Whether acute or convalescent, the COVID-19 samples came from the United States, Italy and Spain.

The cohort comprised adults aged roughly 18 to 90 years residing in under 30 US areas. Per the germline V gene, CDR1 is SGHDT and CDR2 is YYEEEE. There are 14 residues in the CDR3. V lost 2 bases, J lost 0 bases, and 9 bases lay in between. Per the original data handling: Nucleated cell counts were estimated from reference gene primer amplification. TCRdb's copy holds only in-frame clones and misses some; the assay was immunoSEQ multiplex PCR. The V and J calls and clone size come from that table; D and trimming were worked out from the DNA. This sample has about 350,000 clones, with about 87% found just once.

Sequencing input: PBMCs or T cells enriched from blood (not recorded which). The sequence was obtained from a woman in her thirties who had recovered from COVID-19. The chain links TRBV5-6 to TRBJ2-7, with D possibly matching TRBD2 (5 bases). The CDR3 spells CASSFSGNSYEQYF. In DNA, the CDR3 is TGTGCCAGCAGCTTCTCGGGGAACTCCTACGAGCAGTACTTC.